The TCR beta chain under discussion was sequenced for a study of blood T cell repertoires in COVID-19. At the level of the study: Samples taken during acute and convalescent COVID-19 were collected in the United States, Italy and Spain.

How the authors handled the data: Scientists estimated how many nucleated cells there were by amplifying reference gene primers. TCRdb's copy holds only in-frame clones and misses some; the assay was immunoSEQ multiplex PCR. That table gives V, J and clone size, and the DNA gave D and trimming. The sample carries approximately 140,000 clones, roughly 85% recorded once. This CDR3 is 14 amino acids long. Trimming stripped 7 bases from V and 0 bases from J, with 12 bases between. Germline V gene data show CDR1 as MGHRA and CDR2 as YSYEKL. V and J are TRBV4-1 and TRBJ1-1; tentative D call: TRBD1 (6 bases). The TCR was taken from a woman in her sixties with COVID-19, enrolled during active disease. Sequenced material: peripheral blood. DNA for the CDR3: TGCGCCAGCACTATAGGACAGTTGAACACTGAAGCTTTCTTT. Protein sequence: CASTIGQLNTEAFF.